This T cell receptor beta chain was sequenced in a study of identical twins. This clonotype was seen a few times. MiXCR, applied by TCRdb to the 5' RACE reads, yields one record per CDR3 protein. The table records some 500,000 distinct CDR3 sequences, approximately 14% of them present only once. These records were also assigned to another study, of yellow fever vaccine responses in identical twins.

This receptor was obtained from a woman under 30 in good health. The material sequenced was CD4+ T cells sorted from blood.

CDR3 nucleotide sequence: TGTGCCTGGAGTTCTAACAAGAGGGACTACACAGATACGCAGTATTTT. The encoded protein is CAWSSNKRDYTDTQYF. The chain is built from TRBV30 and TRBJ2-3; 7 nucleotides match TRBD2. J gave up 2 bases and V 2 bases, and 10 bases lay outside the gene matches. This CDR3 region has 16 residues. Germline V lookup: CDR1 GTSNPN, CDR2 SVGIG (reference sequence).